This T cell receptor (beta chain) was observed in a study of beta chain features in type 1 diabetes. A note on this clone: Its antigen is unidentified.

Broader study findings: For patients, the naive, central memory and Treg TCRB repertoires appeared more alike than for healthy donors.

One heparinised blood draw, averaging roughly 110 mL, came from each donor. Researchers reported sorting CD4+ naive, central memory, regulatory and stem cell-like memory cells via CD45RO/CCR7/CD25/CD127/CD95/CD27. The sequenced template was cDNA made from the entire isolated RNA. Naive, central memory and regulatory T cell samples averaged around 3.8 million reads. This table comes from immunoSEQ multiplex PCR, and its TCRdb copy is limited to in-frame clones, with some not included. The data contain hundreds of thousands of clones, over 25% of them singletons. Germline loops: CDR1 GTSNPN, CDR2 SVGIG (reference sequence). There are 13 residues in the CDR3. Trimming stripped 0 bases from V and 1 base from J, with 6 bases between.

The chain has TRBV30 and TRBJ2-5; perhaps D is TRBD1 or TRBD2 (5 bases each). This sequence was found in a man aged 18-30 years in good health. Sequenced: naive CD4+ T cells from blood. CDR3 sequence reads: CAWSVGTQETQYF. CDR3 coding DNA: TGTGCCTGGAGTGTCGGGACCCAAGAGACCCAGTACTTC.